This T cell receptor (beta chain) is from a study of CD8 T cells in Susac syndrome. An amount of RNA that ranged from about 0.45 to 1 ug was reverse transcribed with random hexamers. The CDR3 of TCR beta was amplified by immunoSEQ multiplex PCR across 54 Vbeta and 13 Jbeta. TCRdb redid the calling of the immunoSEQ multiplex PCR reads with MiXCR, one entry per CDR3 protein. Here the sample spans 230,000 or so distinct CDR3 sequences, about 95% being singletons. High-throughput TCR beta sequencing covered peripheral CD8+ and CD4+ T cells. Included as multiple sclerosis controls were treatment-naive patients who had stable or active relapsing-remitting disease. FACS enriched CD8+ TEMRA cells, while bulk CD8+ and CD4+ were negatively isolated. The CDR3 covers 15 residues. The V end was cut by 1 base, the J end by 6 bases, with 13 bases between. Per germline, CDR1 LGHDT and CDR2 YNNKEL (reference sequence).

The clonotype comes from a human donor with multiple sclerosis. Sequencing was performed on CD4+ T cells from PBMCs. This chain links TRBV3-1 with TRBJ2-1; TRBD1 or TRBD2 may be the D gene (5 bases each). The CDR3 protein is CASSQVGPRINEQFF. As DNA, the CDR3 is TGTGCCAGCAGCCAAGTGGGACCTCGTATCAATGAGCAGTTCTTC.